These 6 T cell receptor beta chains were sequenced from one sample in a study of post-analysis software for immune sequencing data. The study, taken as a whole, reports: Roughly 5 TRBV segments, TRBV5-6, TRBV5-1 and TRBV20-1 among them, were found more frequent in patients than controls.

Their antigens are not known. The authors incorporated unique molecular identifiers into the TCR beta cDNA libraries. Using its own MiXCR run on the PCR reads, TCRdb lists one record per CDR3 protein. The repertoire holds around 700,000 distinct CDR3 sequences, with 59% as singletons. Sequences were obtained from blood. These TCRs come from a girl aged 2 to 9 with multiple sclerosis.

The chain joins TRBV5-1 to TRBJ1-2; D may be TRBD1 (6 bases). V dropped 4 bases and J dropped 7 bases, with 17 bases sitting between them. Germline V gene lookup returns CDR1 SGHRS and CDR2 YFSETQ. CDR3 length: 14 residues. The CDR3 region has the DNA TGCGCCAGCAGCATGGAGGGGGGACCTAGTGGCTACACCTTC. This codes for CASSMEGGPSGYTF.

The V gene is TRBV5-1, the J gene TRBJ2-7; 9 nucleotides align to TRBD2. The CDR3 runs 19 residues. The germline V gene encodes CDR1 SGHRS and CDR2 YFSETQ. J gave up 0 bases and V 4 bases, and 17 bases lay outside the gene matches. In nucleotides, the CDR3 is TGCGCCAGCAGCGTGATATCCGGCGGGAGGGCCGATGACTCCTACGAGCAGTACTTC. Its translation: CASSVISGGRADDSYEQYF.

CDR3 coding DNA: TGTGCCAGCAGCGTACCTATGGGTCTTTACAATGAGCAGTTCTTC. This gives the protein CASSVPMGLYNEQFF. The chain joins TRBV9 to TRBJ2-1; D is unresolved. The CDR3 length is 15 residues. CDR1 is SGDLS, CDR2 YYNGEE, per germline. Trimming removed 1 base at V and 4 bases at J, with 12 bases between.

This clonotype was seen more than once but under ten times. This chain connects TRBV11-2 to TRBJ2-2, with D unclear. Per the germline V gene, CDR1 is SGHAT and CDR2 is FQNNGV. This CDR3 contains 13 residues. Deletions cut 2 bases from V and 0 bases from J, with 1 base between. The CDR3 DNA sequence: TGTGCCAGCAGCTTAACGAACACCGGGGAGCTGTTTTTT. As protein: CASSLTNTGELFF.

This chain uses TRBV12-3 or TRBV12-4 with TRBJ2-4; D is possibly TRBD2 (6 bases). Deletions cut 2 bases from V and 13 bases from J, with 15 bases between. CDR3 length equals 13 residues. The CDR3 is CASSLSISGEQYF. DNA for the CDR3: TGTGCCAGCAGTTTATCCATCTCGGGGGAGCAGTACTTC.

The CDR3 sequence: CASSLDPAGVYEQYF. Written as DNA, the CDR3 is TGCGCCAGCAGCCTCGACCCAGCGGGGGTATACGAGCAGTACTTC. The V gene is TRBV5-1, the J gene TRBJ2-7; TRBD2 aligns across 8 bases. The CDR3 extends over 15 amino acids. Per germline, CDR1 SGHRS and CDR2 YFSETQ. J lost 4 bases, V lost 4 bases, and 10 bases had no gene match.